This T cell receptor beta chain was profiled in a study of blood T cell repertoires in COVID-19. Study details: Samples representing acute and convalescent COVID-19 were sourced from the United States, Italy and Spain.

Only in-frame clones appear in the TCRdb table, and some are missing; sequencing was by immunoSEQ multiplex PCR. Of 30,000 to 40,000 clones listed, approximately 86% are singletons. Trimming left V 5 bases short and J 0 bases short, with 11 bases between. This CDR3 has 15 residues. Germline CDR1 is SGHDN and CDR2 is FVKESK. The receptor comes from an elderly woman with active or convalescent COVID-19. The sample consisted of peripheral blood. The gene calls are TRBV14 and TRBJ1-3; D uncertain. CDR3 region: CASSKQRNSGNTIYF. CDR3 bases: TGTGCCAGCAGCAAACAGCGGAACTCTGGAAACACCATATATTTT.